Listed below are T cell receptor beta chains from one sample, sequenced in a study of T cell responses to AZD1222 COVID-19 vaccine. Sequencing used immunoSEQ multiplex PCR; TCRdb keeps in-frame clones, though not all of them. The sample consists of about 120,000 clones, 85% to 95% of them appearing once. The sample in question was peripheral blood, obtained on day 0 of AZD1222 vaccination. The receptors were sampled from an adult in good health. The CDR3 runs from the conserved cysteine through the conserved F or W. D genes are given only for firm matches. Rows give clone size only sometimes, using once, few, many, or a class for an expanded clone.

TRBJ2-1,TRBV7-7,NA,NA,TGTGCCAGCAGCCTGAGGGGGGGGTTTGATCTGGATGAGCAGTTCTTC,CASSLRGGFDLDEQFF
TRBJ1-6,TRBV5-1,TRBD1,NA,TGCGCCAGCAGCTTGGGGGACAGGGAAATTCGTAATTCACCCCTCCACTTT,CASSLGDREIRNSPLHF
TRBJ1-1,TRBV6-4,NA,NA,TGTGCCAGCAGTCGGGTAGAGGACACTGAAGCTTTCTTT,CASSRVEDTEAFF
TRBJ2-7,TRBV5-6,NA,NA,TGTGCCAGCAGCTTGGCCGGGAGCTCCTACGAGCAGTACTTC,CASSLAGSSYEQYF
TRBJ1-1,TRBV28,NA,NA,TGTGCCAGCAGTTTTTGGGCGAACACTGAAGCTTTCTTT,CASSFWANTEAFF
TRBJ1-1,TRBV6-5,NA,once,TGTGCCAGTCGATCAGGGATGGGGAACACTGAAGCTTTCTTT,CASRSGMGNTEAFF
TRBJ2-2,TRBV7-3,NA,NA,TGTGCCAGCAGCCTCCTTGGGGTGAACACCGGGGAGCTGTTTTTT,CASSLLGVNTGELFF
TRBJ1-1,TRBV20-1,NA,NA,TGCAGTGCTAGTCGACATGGGATGAACACTGAAGCTTTCTTT,CSASRHGMNTEAFF
TRBJ2-7,TRBV28,TRBD2,NA,TGTGCCAGCAGTTTATTAGGGACTAGCGGATCCTACGAGCAGTACTTC,CASSLLGTSGSYEQYF
TRBJ1-1,TRBV28,NA,NA,TGTGCCAGCAGTTTTCGGGGGATATTCACTGAAGCTTTCTTT,CASSFRGIFTEAFF
TRBJ2-1,TRBV5-1,NA,NA,TGCGCCAGCAGCTTGGATTGGACTACCATCTACAATGAGCAGTTCTTC,CASSLDWTTIYNEQFF
TRBJ2-4,TRBV15,TRBD1,NA,TGTGCCACCAGCGGCGTCCCGGGACAGGGGGCCAAAAACATTCAGTACTTC,CATSGVPGQGAKNIQYF
TRBJ1-2,TRBV3-1/TRBV3-2,NA,NA,TGTGCCAGCAGCCAAGCAGGGTACGTCTACACCTTC,CASSQAGYVYTF
TRBJ1-1,TRBV27,NA,NA,TGTGCCAGCAGTCGGCGGGACACTGAAGCTTTCTTT,CASSRRDTEAFF
TRBJ2-7,TRBV7-9,TRBD2,NA,TGTGCCAGCAGCTTAGCGGCGGGAGGCTACGAGCAGTACTTC,CASSLAAGGYEQYF
TRBJ2-1,TRBV7-9,NA,NA,TGTGCCAGCAGCTTAGTTCAGAATGAGCAGTTCTTC,CASSLVQNEQFF
TRBJ2-7,TRBV27,NA,NA,TGTGCCAGCAGTATAGTCGAGCAGTACTTC,CASSIVEQYF
TRBJ2-3,TRBV7-8,TRBD2,NA,TGTGCCAGCAGCCTGCTAGCGGGAGGGCCGAGTGGAAATACGCAGTATTTT,CASSLLAGGPSGNTQYF
TRBJ2-1,TRBV6-2/TRBV6-3,TRBD2,NA,TGTGCCAGCAGTCTGAGCGGGAGGGCCCATAATGAGCAGTTCTTC,CASSLSGRAHNEQFF
TRBJ1-1,TRBV2,TRBD1,NA,TGTGCCAGCAGTAACACAGGGGGGGCTTTCTTT,CASSNTGGAFF
TRBJ1-3,TRBV3-1/TRBV3-2,NA,NA,TGTGCCAGCAGCCAAGCCCATCCGGCGGGGGCTGGAAACACCATATATTTT,CASSQAHPAGAGNTIYF
TRBJ1-3,TRBV6-5,NA,NA,TGTGCCAGCATCCGGGGGGGCACTGGAAACACCATATATTTT,CASIRGGTGNTIYF
TRBJ2-1,TRBV27,NA,NA,TGTGCCAGCAGTTCCGGGGGCGGGATAGGATCCTACAATGAGCAGTTCTTC,CASSSGGGIGSYNEQFF
TRBJ2-1,TRBV28,NA,NA,TGTGCCAGCAGTTCAAGCGGAGCGAACTCCTACAATGAGCAGTTCTTC,CASSSSGANSYNEQFF